This T cell receptor beta chain was sequenced during a study of T cell responses to AZD1222 COVID-19 vaccine. Germline V gene lookup returns CDR1 GTSNPN and CDR2 SVGIG (reference sequence). Trimming shortened V by 2 bases and J by 2 bases, and 0 bases separated the two germline ends. This CDR3 is 10 amino acids long. Profiled with immunoSEQ multiplex PCR; TCRdb holds only in-frame clones, not every one. The sample consists of 80,000 or so clones, around 90% of them appearing once. Study findings and constraints: Epitopes outside B.1.351 and B.1.1.7 mutated regions reportedly drew nearly half of spike TCRs. Spike regions recognized by vaccine-associated CD4 TCRs spanned the protein, led by 160-218 and 743-854. Recipients of two AZD1222 doses showed rising Spike-specific TCR breadth and depth. Only 5 or 6 AZD1222 recipients tested seropositive at baseline.

To note about this clone: Antigen: not known.

This receptor was taken from an adult in good health. The source was peripheral blood, collected on day 0 of MenACWY control vaccination. The chain links TRBV30 to TRBJ2-5; D gene ambiguous. Here the CDR3 DNA reads TGTGCCTGGAGTCAAGAGACCCAGTACTTC. Its translation: CAWSQETQYF.